Each of the 21 T cell receptor beta chains below was sequenced from the same sample in a study of early T cells in non-severe SARS-CoV-2 infection. TCRdb redid the calling of the 5' RACE reads with MiXCR, one entry per CDR3 protein. The sample carries about 49,000 distinct CDR3 sequences, 5.5% to 6.5% recorded once. The specimen was whole blood, collected at baseline. These receptors all stem from an adult who was a healthcare worker with PCR-confirmed SARS-CoV-2 infection or an uninfected control (not recorded which).

This clonotype was detected many times. The V call is TRBV10-3, the J call TRBJ1-2; 7 bases are shared with TRBD1. The CDR3 contains 14 residues. Germline V gene data show CDR1 as ENHRY and CDR2 as SYGVKD. The J segment lost 6 bases and the V segment lost 7 bases, leaving 11 bases of the junction unmatched. CDR3 DNA sequence: TGTGCCATCACGGAGGGGGTGACAGGGCATGGCTACACCTTC. Its protein product is CAITEGVTGHGYTF.

J is TRBJ1-2 and V is TRBV6-1; possibly TRBD1 for D (6 bases). Trimming removed 5 bases at V and 6 bases at J, with 10 bases between. This CDR3 comprises 12 residues. The germline V gene encodes CDR1 MNHNS and CDR2 SASEGT. CDR3 residues: CASSLRQDGYTF. Written as DNA, the CDR3 is TGTGCCAGCAGTCTACGACAGGATGGCTACACCTTC.

This clonotype showed up many times. V usage is TRBV5-1 and J usage is TRBJ2-6; D may be TRBD1 or TRBD2 (5 bases each). The V gene lost 4 bases and the J gene lost 0 bases, with 17 bases spanning the gap. CDR1 SGHRS and CDR2 YFSETQ come from the germline V gene. CDR3 length equals 18 residues. CDR3 loop: CASSALGEMGSGANVLTF. CDR3 nucleotides: TGCGCCAGCAGCGCCCTAGGGGAGATGGGCTCTGGGGCCAACGTCCTGACTTTC.

There are many counts of this clonotype. The chain recombines TRBV19 with TRBJ2-6; D remains unclear. This CDR3 is built from 15 residues. V was pared by 4 bases and J by 1 base, with 8 bases between. The germline CDR1 and CDR2 sequences are LNHDA and SQIVND (reference sequence). Here the CDR3 reads CASSTPLSGANVLTF. In nucleotides, the CDR3 is TGTGCCAGTAGTACCCCGCTTTCTGGGGCCAACGTCCTGACTTTC. The full variable domain, rest sourced from reference TRBV19 and TRBJ2-6, is DGGITQSPKYLFRKEGQNVTLSCEQNLNHDAMYWYRQDPGQGLRLIYYSQIVNDFQKGDIAEGYSVSREKKESFPLTVTSAQKNPTAFYLCASSTPLSGANVLTFGAGSRLTVL.

The rearrangement joins TRBV7-8 to TRBJ2-5; TRBD2 aligns across 12 bases. V trimming: 4 bases; J trimming: 9 bases; junction bases outside the gene matches: 12. The CDR3 length is 16 residues. Germline CDR1 is SGHVS and CDR2 is FQNEAQ. As DNA, the CDR3 is TGTGCCAGCAGCTCGGAGACTAGCGGGGGAGGATTACCCCAGTACTTC. This sequence encodes CASSSETSGGGLPQYF.

This clonotype was counted at least ten times. The CDR3, as DNA: TGTGCCAGCAGCCCAGAAGGAGTCCTGACTTTC. This translates into CASSPEGVLTF. The gene calls are TRBV7-9 and TRBJ2-6, with D unresolved. The CDR3 totals 11 residues. V lost 5 bases and J lost 13, with 9 bases in between. Germline V CDR1 and CDR2: SEHNR, FQNEAQ (reference sequence).

Worth noting for this clonotype: This may be a read error, as it is one base from a much larger clone. As DNA, the CDR3 is TGTGTCAGAAGCTGTCCAGGGGGCGCCTGCAGCTCCTACAATGAGCAGTTCTTC. Translated, it gives CVRSCPGGACSSYNEQFF. This chain connects TRBV5-3 to TRBJ2-1; 8 bases are a match to TRBD1. TRBV5-3 has ORF status, its function being uncertain. The CDR3 is made up of 18 amino acids.

This clonotype showed up many times. V gene TRBV6-2 or TRBV6-3 combines with J gene TRBJ1-2; D unclear. V lost 6 bases and J 3 bases, leaving 14 bases between the germline ends. This CDR3 is 14 amino acids long. CDR1 is MNHEY and CDR2 is SVGEGT in the germline V gene. The DNA for the CDR3 is TGTGCCAGCAGACCCTCGGACGGATACTATGGCTACACCTTC. Its protein is CASRPSDGYYGYTF.

This clonotype has a count of ten or more. The rearrangement joins TRBV20-1 to TRBJ2-1, with 13 bases lining up with TRBD2. Germline V CDR1 and CDR2: DFQATT, SNEGSKA (reference sequence). V shed 6 bases, J shed 0 bases, and the junction held 5 bases outside the gene matches. This CDR3 region has 16 residues. In DNA form, the CDR3 reads TGCAGTGCCCCTACTAGCGGGGGGGCCTCCTACAATGAGCAGTTCTTC. Encoded protein: CSAPTSGGASYNEQFF.

Comment on this clonotype: This may stem from a read error, because a much larger clone lies one nucleotide away. V is TRBV28 and J is TRBJ2-1; TRBD1 might be the D (5 bases). Germline V gene data show CDR1 as MDHEN and CDR2 as SYDVKM. The CDR3 has 11 amino acids. CDR3 region: CASSLRVEPFF. The CDR3, as DNA: TGTGCCAGCAGTCTCAGGGTAGAGCCGTTCTTC.

V usage is TRBV20-1 and J usage is TRBJ2-5; 9 positions agree with TRBD2. Germline V CDR1 and CDR2: DFQATT, SNEGSKA (reference sequence). This CDR3 region has 12 residues. Trimming took 7 bases from V and 1 from J; bases not matched to a gene: 1. The CDR3 reads CSVAGAQETQYF. DNA for the CDR3: TGCAGTGTAGCGGGGGCCCAAGAGACCCAGTACTTC.

This clonotype was detected many times. The chain employs TRBV7-3 and TRBJ2-1; 8 bases align to TRBD1. Trimming took 3 bases from V and 6 from J; bases not matched to a gene: 7. This CDR3 spans 15 amino acids. CDR1 and CDR2 from the germline V gene are SGHTA and FQGTGA. The CDR3 is CASSFGQGSGNEQFF. The CDR3 DNA is TGTGCCAGCAGCTTCGGACAGGGAAGCGGCAATGAGCAGTTCTTC.

The genes are TRBV3-1 and TRBJ2-7; D not certain. The CDR3 consists of 11 residues. Trimming stripped 3 bases from V and 5 bases from J, with 5 bases between. Germline CDR1 LGHDT, CDR2 YNNKEL (reference sequence). The CDR3 sequence is CASSHHHEQYF. The DNA for the CDR3 is TGTGCCAGCAGCCATCACCACGAGCAGTACTTC.

This clonotype was seen more than once but under ten times. The chain recombines TRBV5-1 with TRBJ1-6; the D gene is possibly TRBD1 (5 bases). V was trimmed by 5 bases and J by 0 bases, leaving 12 bases between them. CDR3 length: 16 amino acids. Germline-derived CDR1 and CDR2 are SGHRS and YFSETQ. In DNA, the CDR3 is TGCGCCAGCAGATCGTCAGGGAACTCCTATAATTCACCCCTCCACTTT. Amino acids: CASRSSGNSYNSPLHF.

Ten or more counts support this clonotype. The chain has TRBV6-6 and TRBJ1-1; D remains unclear. Germline CDR1 reads MNHNY; CDR2 reads SVGAGI (reference sequence). Trimming took off 0 bases at V and 4 bases at J, with 12 bases between the two ends. The CDR3 length is 15 residues. CDR3 in DNA: TGTGCCAGCAGTTACTCCCCCGGGCAAGGCACTGAAGCTTTCTTT. It codes for CASSYSPGQGTEAFF.

The chain employs TRBV9 and TRBJ1-1; D possibly corresponds to TRBD1 (5 bases). Looked up from germline, CDR1 is SGDLS and CDR2 is YYNGEE. The CDR3 has 14 amino acids. The V end was cut by 0 bases, the J end by 6 bases, with 12 bases between. CDR3 nucleotides: TGTGCCAGCAGCGTAGTCGAGGGGAGGTCTGAAGCTTTCTTT. Translating it yields CASSVVEGRSEAFF.

There are many counts of this clonotype. V gene TRBV5-8 combines with J gene TRBJ1-1; D gene uncertain. The CDR3 consists of 15 residues. CDR1 is SGHTS and CDR2 is YDEGEE in the germline V gene. V was pared by 1 base and J by 0 bases, with 10 bases between. The CDR3 DNA is TGTGCCAGCAGCTTGAGAGGCAGTCTGAACACTGAAGCTTTCTTT. This translates into CASSLRGSLNTEAFF.

This clonotype was seen ten or more times. CDR3 protein: CASSLIPGTGGEKLFF. As DNA, the CDR3 is TGTGCCAGCAGCCTCATCCCGGGGACAGGGGGTGAAAAACTGTTTTTT. This rearrangement joins TRBV7-9 to TRBJ1-4, with 11 positions matching TRBD1. The CDR3 totals 16 residues. V shed 5 bases and J 7 bases; nucleotides not matched to a gene: 9. Germline-derived CDR1 and CDR2 are SEHNR and FQNEAQ (reference sequence).

This clonotype turned up a few times. The V gene is TRBV7-9, the J gene TRBJ2-3; 12 nucleotides match TRBD2. Trimming took 5 bases from V and 2 from J; bases not matched to a gene: 11. The germline V gene encodes CDR1 SEHNR and CDR2 FQNEAQ (reference sequence). The CDR3 covers 18 residues. As DNA, the CDR3 is TGTGCCAGCAGCCTACTCAGACTAGCGGGGGACCTCACAGATACGCAGTATTTT. It encodes CASSLLRLAGDLTDTQYF.

This clonotype was recorded many times. The V gene is TRBV9, the J gene TRBJ2-5; D remains unclear. V shed 2 bases and J shed 1 base, with 9 bases lying between them. Germline values: CDR1 SGDLS, CDR2 YYNGEE. This CDR3 spans 14 amino acids. This chain's CDR3 is CASSVTPGQETQYF. The CDR3 nucleotides are TGTGCCAGCAGCGTGACCCCAGGCCAAGAGACCCAGTACTTC.

This chain joins TRBV2 and TRBJ1-2; possible D gene TRBD1, 5 bases. The germline V and J ends were trimmed by 7 bases and 8 bases, with 17 bases remaining between them. The CDR3 sequence is 13 residues long. The germline V gene has CDR1 SNHLY and CDR2 FYNNEI. Here the CDR3 reads CASNLYGGDGYTF. The CDR3 DNA follows: TGTGCCAGCAACTTGTACGGAGGGGACGGCTACACCTTC.